The T cell receptor beta chain under discussion was sequenced for a study of CD8+CD57+ T cells in acquired aplastic anemia. Study details: Recorded DNA amounts for sorted CD4+ and CD8+ cells had an average of roughly 3.4 ug. Notes on the study in general: The study found no significant CD8+ Simpson's diversity difference between patients and controls. Around 29 shared CD8+ CDR3s appeared highly expressed within patients' immunodominant clones.

Genomic DNA templated the TCR beta VDJ and CDR3 profiling. TCRdb recomputed calls from the reads with MiXCR, one row per CDR3 protein. This repertoire shows around 170,000 distinct CDR3 sequences, more than 45% found once; its top ten account for over 7.5%. Details on this clonotype: Antigen unknown.

CD8+CD57+ cell expansion, shown by flow cytometry, had occurred in the patients selected for sequencing. Blood sampling was performed on the patients, and none of them had received therapy by then. This receptor was taken from a human donor with aplastic anemia. The sample comprised sorted CD4+, CD8+, or CD8+CD57+ T cells (not recorded which) from PBMCs.

Here the CDR3 DNA reads TGTGCCAGCAGTACCGGGACTCCCCCTGTCTACGAGCAGTACTTC. This sequence encodes CASSTGTPPVYEQYF. The gene calls are TRBV6-2 or TRBV6-3 and TRBJ2-7; the D gene is possibly TRBD2 (6 bases). Trimming stripped 5 bases from V and 3 bases from J, with 17 bases between. Germline V lookup: CDR1 MNHEY, CDR2 SVGEGT. This CDR3 has 15 residues.